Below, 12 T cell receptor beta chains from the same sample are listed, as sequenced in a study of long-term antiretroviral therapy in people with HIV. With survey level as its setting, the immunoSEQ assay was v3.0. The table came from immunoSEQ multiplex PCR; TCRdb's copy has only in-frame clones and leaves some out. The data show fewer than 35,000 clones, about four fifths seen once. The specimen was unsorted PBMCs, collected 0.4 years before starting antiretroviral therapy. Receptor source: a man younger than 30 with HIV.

The CDR3 spells CASRLGTGSFQPQHF. The CDR3 coding sequence is TGTGCCAGCAGATTGGGGACAGGGAGTTTTCAGCCCCAGCATTTT. J is TRBJ1-5 and V is TRBV28, with TRBD1 identical over 9 bases. J lost 6 bases, V lost 6 bases, and 9 bases had no gene match. CDR3 length equals 15 residues. CDR1 and CDR2 from the germline V gene are MDHEN and SYDVKM.

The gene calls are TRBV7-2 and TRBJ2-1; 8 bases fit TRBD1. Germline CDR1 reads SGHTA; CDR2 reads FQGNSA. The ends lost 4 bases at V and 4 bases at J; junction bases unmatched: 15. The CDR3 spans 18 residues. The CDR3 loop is CASSYFGRRDRIYNEQFF. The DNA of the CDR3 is TGTGCCAGCAGCTACTTCGGGCGTCGGGACAGGATTTACAATGAGCAGTTCTTC. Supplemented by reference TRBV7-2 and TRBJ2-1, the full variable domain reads GAGVSQSPSNKVTEKGKDVELRCDPISGHTALYWYRQSLGQGLEFLIYFQGNSAPDKSGLPSDRFSAERTGGSVSTLTIQRTQQEDSAVYLCASSYFGRRDRIYNEQFFGPGTRLTVL.

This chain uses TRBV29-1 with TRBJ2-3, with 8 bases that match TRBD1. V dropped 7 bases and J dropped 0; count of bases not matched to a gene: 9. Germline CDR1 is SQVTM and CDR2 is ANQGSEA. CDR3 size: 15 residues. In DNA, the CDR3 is TGCAGCGCACAGGGGGTATTGACTAGCACAGATACGCAGTATTTT. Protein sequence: CSAQGVLTSTDTQYF.

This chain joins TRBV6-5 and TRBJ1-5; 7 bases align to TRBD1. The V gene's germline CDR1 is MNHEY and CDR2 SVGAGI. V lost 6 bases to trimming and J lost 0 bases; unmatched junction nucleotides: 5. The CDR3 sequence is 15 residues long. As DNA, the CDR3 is TGTGCCAGCAGCTTGACAGGGTTTAGCAATCAGCCCCAGCATTTT. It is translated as CASSLTGFSNQPQHF.

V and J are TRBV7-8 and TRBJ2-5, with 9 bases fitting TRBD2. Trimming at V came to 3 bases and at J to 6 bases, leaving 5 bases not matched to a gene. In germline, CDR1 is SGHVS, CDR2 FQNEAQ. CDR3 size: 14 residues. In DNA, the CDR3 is TGTGCCAGCAGCTTCCTAGCGGGGTACAAGACCCAGTACTTC. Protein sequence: CASSFLAGYKTQYF.

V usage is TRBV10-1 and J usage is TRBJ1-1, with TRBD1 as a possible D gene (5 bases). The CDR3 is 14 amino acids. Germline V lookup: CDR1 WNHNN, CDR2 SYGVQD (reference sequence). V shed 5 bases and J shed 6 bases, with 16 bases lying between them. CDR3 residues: CASSPTSEGAEAFF. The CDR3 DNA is TGCGCCAGCAGTCCGACATCTGAAGGGGCTGAAGCTTTCTTT.

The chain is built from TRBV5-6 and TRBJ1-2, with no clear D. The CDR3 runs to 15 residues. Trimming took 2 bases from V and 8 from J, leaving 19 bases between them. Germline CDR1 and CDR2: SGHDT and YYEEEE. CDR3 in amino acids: CASSLISVSVQGYTF. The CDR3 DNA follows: TGTGCCAGCAGCTTAATAAGTGTCTCCGTGCAGGGCTACACCTTC.

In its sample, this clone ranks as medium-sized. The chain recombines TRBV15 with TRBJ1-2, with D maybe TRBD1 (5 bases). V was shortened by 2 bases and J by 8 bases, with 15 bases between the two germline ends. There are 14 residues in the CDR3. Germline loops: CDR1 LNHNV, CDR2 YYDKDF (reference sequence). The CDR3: CATSRSGTAEGYTF. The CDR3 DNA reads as TGTGCCACCAGCAGATCCGGGACCGCCGAGGGCTACACCTTC.

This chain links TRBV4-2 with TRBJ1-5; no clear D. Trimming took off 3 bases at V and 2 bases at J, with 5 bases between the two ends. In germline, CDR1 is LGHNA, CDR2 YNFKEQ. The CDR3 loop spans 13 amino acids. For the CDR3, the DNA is TGTGCCAGCAGCCAGGGTGGCAATCAGCCCCAGCATTTT. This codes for CASSQGGNQPQHF.

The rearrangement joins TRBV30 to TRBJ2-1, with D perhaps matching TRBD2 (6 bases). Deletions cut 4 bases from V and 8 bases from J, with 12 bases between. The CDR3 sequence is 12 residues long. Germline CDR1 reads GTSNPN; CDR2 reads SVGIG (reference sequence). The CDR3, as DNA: TGTGCCTGGATGGCGGGGTGGGATGAGCAGTTCTTC. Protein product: CAWMAGWDEQFF.

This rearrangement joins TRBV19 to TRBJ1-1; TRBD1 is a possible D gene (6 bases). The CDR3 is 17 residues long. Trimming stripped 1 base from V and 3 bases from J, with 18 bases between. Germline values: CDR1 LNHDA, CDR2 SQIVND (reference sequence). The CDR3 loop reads CASSIAATGGAYTEAFF. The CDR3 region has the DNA TGTGCCAGTAGTATAGCGGCCACCGGGGGGGCCTACACTGAAGCTTTCTTT.

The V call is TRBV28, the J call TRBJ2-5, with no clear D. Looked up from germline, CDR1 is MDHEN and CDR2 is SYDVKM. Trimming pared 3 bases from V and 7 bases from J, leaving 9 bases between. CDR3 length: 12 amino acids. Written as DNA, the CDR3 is TGTGCCAGCAGTTTTTCTGACCGGACCCAGTACTTC. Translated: CASSFSDRTQYF.